These T cell receptor beta chains were read from a single sample in a study of CD8 T cells in ankylosing spondylitis. TCRdb re-called the 5' RACE reads through MiXCR, storing one row per CDR3 protein. The data hold more than 600,000 distinct CDR3 sequences, with over 15% observed a single time. Sequencing was done on a sample of blood, either unsorted or a sorted T cell fraction (not recorded which). These receptors were obtained from a male donor with ankylosing spondylitis. Each CDR3 is given with its conserved first and last residue.

>12|TRBJ1-2|TRBV29-1
CSVEDNRDGYTF
>15|TRBJ1-5|TRBV4-2
CASSHGTGFLQPQHF
>17|TRBJ2-3|TRBV27
CASSTEGTSGRTDTQYF
>12|TRBJ2-5|TRBV12-3/TRBV12-4
CASRGDRETQYF
>18|TRBJ2-2|TRBV28
CASSPGGLAGVTTGELFF
>14|TRBJ2-5|TRBV7-8
CASSPGQHQETQYF
>17|TRBJ1-2|TRBV7-8
CASSLAPTGGVNWGYTF
>13|TRBJ2-7|TRBV6-1
CASKVRISYEQYF
>16|TRBJ2-2|TRBV10-3
CAISGGLAGVTGELFF
>15|TRBJ2-7|TRBV7-9
CASSLGGTGYDEQYF
>13|TRBJ2-7|TRBV6-2/TRBV6-3
CASRSAGGYEQYF
>15|TRBJ2-1|TRBV6-1
CASSKLGTAYNEQFF
>14|TRBJ2-5|TRBV30
CAWSRLAGGETQYF
>15|TRBJ2-7|TRBV12-3/TRBV12-4
CASSLQGPETYEQYF
>14|TRBJ1-5|TRBV6-1
CASSERQGGQPQHF
>16|TRBJ2-2|TRBV3-1
CASSHIAGRNTGELFF
>12|TRBJ2-7|TRBV6-2/TRBV6-3
CASSRGAHEQYF
>16|TRBJ2-7|TRBV14
CASSPGRGIFSYEQYF
>15|TRBJ1-1|TRBV5-1
CASRPPTGLNTEAFF
>13|TRBJ2-7|TRBV6-2/TRBV6-3
CASSYSNSYEQYF
>14|TRBJ2-7|TRBV5-1
CASSLGYNAYEQYF
>12|TRBJ1-1|TRBV7-9
CASSGRLTEAFF
>15|TRBJ2-5|TRBV6-2/TRBV6-3
CASRPRDRDQETQYF
>14|TRBJ1-1|TRBV18
CASSRGTMNTEAFF
>15|TRBJ1-2|TRBV4-1
CASSPSGTGFSGYTF
>12|TRBJ1-2|TRBV3-1
CASSQAGGGYTF
>17|TRBJ2-3|TRBV16
CASSQSRGQGAGDTQYF